The 23 T cell receptor beta chains below were found in one sample sequenced in a study of blood T cell repertoires in COVID-19. TCRdb's table, derived via immunoSEQ multiplex PCR, lists solely in-frame clones and lacks some. The repertoire includes 200,000 to 250,000 clones, roughly nine tenths of them detected once, and approximately 3% sits in the top ten. What was sequenced was PBMCs or T cells enriched from blood (not recorded which). These receptors were taken from a woman aged 50 to 60 in a cohort exposed to, infected with or recovered from COVID-19 (not recorded which).

V usage is TRBV5-1 and J usage is TRBJ1-4, with 9 bases that match TRBD1. The V and J ends lost 2 bases and 6 bases, in that order; junction bases with no gene match: 8. From germline, CDR1 is SGHRS and CDR2 YFSETQ. This CDR3 contains 16 residues. CDR3: CASSLGQGTHHEKLFF. In nucleotides, the CDR3 is TGCGCCAGCAGCTTAGGACAGGGGACTCACCATGAAAAACTGTTTTTT.

The CDR3 region is CASSYSDTSGVPYF. CDR3 nucleotide sequence: TGTGCCAGCAGTTACTCGGATACTAGCGGGGTTCCGTACTTC. The chain couples TRBV6-2 or TRBV6-3 to TRBJ2-5; 10 nucleotides match TRBD2. J was trimmed by 13 bases and V by 0 bases; bases with no gene match: 8. Germline assignment: CDR1 MNHEY and CDR2 SVGEGT. The CDR3 length is 14 residues.

This chain joins TRBV18 and TRBJ1-2; D is unresolved. The germline CDR1 and CDR2 sequences are KGHSH and LQKENI. The CDR3 sequence is 15 residues long. V shed 0 bases and J shed 3 bases, with 11 bases lying between them. CDR3 bases: TGTGCCAGCTCACCACCGGCCCAGTTTGACTATGGCTACACCTTC. It yields the protein CASSPPAQFDYGYTF.

This clone was found a few times. The V and J genes are TRBV5-1 and TRBJ2-2; D is possibly TRBD2 (6 bases). Germline CDR1 is SGHRS and CDR2 is YFSETQ. CDR3 length: 17 amino acids. Trimming took 1 base from V and 1 from J, leaving 14 bases between them. For the CDR3, the DNA is TGCGCCAGCAGCTTGCCCGGGGGAGCGAAGAACACCGGGGAGCTGTTTTTT. Its protein is CASSLPGGAKNTGELFF.

The rearrangement uses TRBV4-1 and TRBJ2-7, with 9 bases identical to TRBD1. This CDR3 is 16 amino acids long. Losses at the gene ends were 5 bases for V and 2 bases for J; bases not matched to a gene: 10. Germline V gives CDR1 MGHRA, CDR2 YSYEKL. The DNA of the CDR3 is TGCGCCAGCAGCAAGCCGGGACAGGGATCCACCTACGAGCAGTACTTC. Encoded protein: CASSKPGQGSTYEQYF.

In this sample, this clone turned up a few times. V and J are TRBV5-6 and TRBJ1-2, with 8 bases lining up with TRBD1. This CDR3 is 15 amino acids long. V shed 2 bases, J shed 6 bases, and the junction held 9 bases outside the gene matches. CDR1 is SGHDT, CDR2 YYEEEE, per germline. For the CDR3, the DNA is TGTGCCAGCAGCTTTATTAACAGGGGGAGGGATGGCTACACCTTC. Translation gives CASSFINRGRDGYTF.

The rearrangement links TRBV19 to TRBJ1-6; perhaps TRBD1 as D (5 bases). The germline V and J ends were trimmed by 7 bases and 7 bases, with 23 bases remaining between them. The CDR3 contains 17 residues. Germline lookup yields CDR1 LNHDA and CDR2 SQIVND (reference sequence). The CDR3 here is CASTPSGMGIRNSPLHF. In nucleotides, the CDR3 is TGTGCCAGTACCCCTTCAGGGATGGGGATAAGGAATTCACCCCTCCACTTT.

The chain recombines TRBV7-9 with TRBJ2-1; 7 nucleotides line up with TRBD1. The CDR3 totals 16 residues. J lost 1 base, V lost 5 bases, and 8 bases had no gene match. Germline CDR1 is SEHNR and CDR2 is FQNEAQ (reference sequence). The CDR3 nucleotides are TGTGCCAGCAGCCCAGCAGGGGGAACTTCCTACAATGAGCAGTTCTTC. Protein product: CASSPAGGTSYNEQFF.

V and J are TRBV18 and TRBJ2-3, with 13 bases identical to TRBD2. Germline CDR1 KGHSH, CDR2 LQKENI. The CDR3 length is 16 residues. V trimming: 2 bases; J trimming: 5 bases; junction bases outside the gene matches: 4. In nucleotides, the CDR3 is TGTGCCAGCTCACCAACTCGGACTAGCGGGGGAGATACGCAGTATTTT. This sequence encodes CASSPTRTSGGDTQYF.

In its sample, this clone was seen a few times. The same CDR3 is also encoded by other DNA sequences in this sample. The CDR3 loop is CASSPGQGNYGYTF. CDR3 DNA sequence: TGTGCCAGCAGCCCCGGACAGGGGAACTATGGCTACACCTTC. The rearrangement uses TRBV7-3 and TRBJ1-2, with 9 bases matching TRBD1. Germline trimming cut 5 bases from V and 2 bases from J; bases unmatched to any gene: 3. This CDR3 region has 14 residues. The germline V gene has CDR1 SGHTA and CDR2 FQGTGA.

The V gene is TRBV5-8, the J gene TRBJ2-1; D is undetermined. The CDR3 consists of 14 residues. Per the germline V gene, CDR1 is SGHTS and CDR2 is YDEGEE. The germline V and J ends were trimmed by 2 bases and 4 bases, with 10 bases remaining between them. CDR3 sequence (DNA): TGTGCCAGCAGCTTAAGTCTTACTTACAATGAGCAGTTCTTC. Translation gives CASSLSLTYNEQFF. The whole variable domain, remainder taken from reference TRBV5-8 and TRBJ2-1, is EAGVTQSPTHLIKTRGQQATLRCSPISGHTSVYWYQQALGLGLQFLLWYDEGEERNRGNFPPRFSGRQFPNYSSELNVNALELEDSALYLCASSLSLTYNEQFFGPGTRLTVL.

The chain has TRBV9 and TRBJ1-2, with 7 bases identical to TRBD1. Germline-derived CDR1 and CDR2 are SGDLS and YYNGEE. J lost 3 bases, V lost 0 bases, and 14 bases had no gene match. The CDR3 contains 18 residues. The CDR3 DNA sequence: TGTGCCAGCAGCGTAGCTGAGGGGGCCACCCTCGCGGACTATGGCTACACCTTC. It codes for CASSVAEGATLADYGYTF.

The V gene is TRBV6-5, the J gene TRBJ2-4; a weak D match, TRBD1 (6 bases). There are 14 residues in the CDR3. Germline CDR1 reads MNHEY; CDR2 reads SVGAGI. Trimming took 5 bases from V and 6 from J, leaving 14 bases between them. The CDR3 DNA is TGTGCCAGCAGTACTTCAGGGGCGGGAAACATTCAGTACTTC. Translating gives CASSTSGAGNIQYF.

This sequence joins TRBV19 and TRBJ1-5, with D possibly being TRBD1 (6 bases). Germline-derived CDR1 and CDR2 are LNHDA and SQIVND (reference sequence). Deletions cut 6 bases from V and 3 bases from J, with 12 bases between. This CDR3 spans 14 amino acids. The CDR3 DNA sequence: TGTGCCAGTAGGACGGACAGTACCAATCAGCCCCAGCATTTT. Translation: CASRTDSTNQPQHF.

The chain is built from TRBV20-1 and TRBJ2-1; TRBD1 matches 9 bases. Germline V gene lookup returns CDR1 DFQATT and CDR2 SNEGSKA (reference sequence). The CDR3 is 15 amino acids. V lost 3 bases to trimming and J lost 10 bases; unmatched junction nucleotides: 13. The CDR3 DNA reads TGCAGTGCTAGTGCGCCGGGACAGGGTTATAGGGAGCAGTTCTTC. The encoded protein is CSASAPGQGYREQFF.

This chain joins TRBV29-1 and TRBJ1-3; a weak D match, TRBD1 (6 bases). Germline values: CDR1 SQVTM, CDR2 ANQGSEA. The CDR3 runs 13 residues. Between the trimmed V and J ends, which lost 7 bases and 2 bases, there was a span of 12 bases. CDR3 DNA sequence: TGCAGCGCAATGCAGGGGCCTGGAAACACCATATATTTT. Its protein product is CSAMQGPGNTIYF.

The chain links TRBV5-1 to TRBJ2-5, with 15 bases lining up with TRBD2. This CDR3 has 19 amino acids. Trimming cost V 1 base and J 8 bases; bases outside gene matches: 15. Germline CDR1 and CDR2: SGHRS and YFSETQ. In DNA form, the CDR3 reads TGCGCCAGCAGCTTGAGGGCCAGGGGACTAGCGGGGGGTCAGCCCACCCAGTACTTC. It is translated as CASSLRARGLAGGQPTQYF.

The J gene is TRBJ2-7, the V gene TRBV27; 8 bases agree with TRBD1. CDR3 length: 14 residues. Germline V lookup: CDR1 MNHEY, CDR2 SMNVEV (reference sequence). Germline trimming cut 4 bases from V and 3 bases from J; bases unmatched to any gene: 5. The CDR3 DNA reads as TGTGCCAGCAGTTCCAAGGGACAGGTCTACGAGCAGTACTTC. Its translation: CASSSKGQVYEQYF.

This clone has only a few counts. The chain carries TRBV13 and TRBJ1-1; D unclear. Germline CDR1 and CDR2: PRHDT and FYEKMQ (reference sequence). V lost 1 base and J lost 5, with 11 bases in between. This CDR3 has 14 residues. This chain's CDR3 is CASSLVSGRTEAFF. CDR3 bases: TGTGCCAGCAGCTTAGTCTCGGGGAGGACTGAAGCTTTCTTT.

The chain joins TRBV18 to TRBJ2-1; no firm D call. Deletions cut 6 bases from V and 0 bases from J, with 15 bases between. The germline V gene encodes CDR1 KGHSH and CDR2 LQKENI. The CDR3 is 16 residues long. The CDR3 here is CASSSLGLSSYNEQFF. The CDR3 region has the DNA TGTGCCAGCTCTTCGCTAGGTCTTAGCTCCTACAATGAGCAGTTCTTC.

This clone was counted between two and nine times. This sequence joins TRBV29-1 and TRBJ1-4, with 7 bases that match TRBD1. Germline loops: CDR1 SQVTM, CDR2 ANQGSEA. The CDR3 is 12 amino acids. V was clipped by 3 bases and J by 10 bases; unmatched bases: 5. The CDR3 here is CSVDRGFGKLFF. Written as DNA, the CDR3 is TGCAGCGTTGACAGGGGGTTCGGAAAACTGTTTTTT.

The chain has TRBV7-2 and TRBJ2-7, with D unclear. CDR1 is SGHTA, CDR2 FQGNSA, per germline. V lost 4 bases to trimming and J lost 9 bases, with 16 bases between them. This CDR3 is built from 13 residues. DNA for the CDR3: TGTGCCAGCAGCTCCGACACGAATACGGTGCAGTACTTC. Its protein product is CASSSDTNTVQYF.

The V and J genes are TRBV4-1 and TRBJ1-1, with D maybe TRBD1 (6 bases). This CDR3 comprises 17 residues. V gave up 2 bases and J gave up 5 bases, with 21 bases separating them. CDR1 is MGHRA and CDR2 is YSYEKL in the germline V gene. CDR3 sequence reads: CASSQIEQGWGHTEAFF. CDR3 nucleotides: TGCGCCAGCAGCCAAATCGAACAGGGTTGGGGACATACTGAAGCTTTCTTT.